This T cell receptor (beta chain) stems from a study of CD8+CD57+ T cells in acquired aplastic anemia. Trimming stripped 5 bases from V and 2 bases from J, with 11 bases between. The CDR3 length is 14 residues. CDR1 is MNHNS, CDR2 SASEGT, per germline. This clonotype showed up just a few times. It was genomic DNA that served as the template for profiling TCR beta VDJ and CDR3. TCRdb ran MiXCR on the reads and lists one entry per CDR3 protein. The table records 200,000 or so distinct CDR3 sequences, under 70% of them present only once. This sequence was found in a human donor with severe aplastic anemia or a healthy control (not recorded which). Sequencing was performed on sorted CD4+, CD8+, or CD8+CD57+ T cells (not recorded which) from PBMCs. The gene calls are TRBV6-1 and TRBJ2-3, with D possibly TRBD1 on 6 matching bases. The DNA for the CDR3 is TGTGCCAGCAGTCGGGACATAACCACAGATACGCAGTATTTT. Translating it yields CASSRDITTDTQYF.